This T cell receptor beta chain was sequenced in a study of cytomegalovirus exposure and HLA in healthy donors listed by TCRdb under 2017. Regarding the study in general: An earlier analysis of roughly 500 of the donors reported about 280 Gb of sequence data and 90 million to 120 million unique TCR beta sequences obtained from approximately 180 million T cells. Of the roughly 400 genotyped donors, roughly 80% were placed in the genetic ancestry cluster associated with self-reported Caucasian donors. The T cell repertoires of several hundred subjects were profiled by immunosequencing and related to cytomegalovirus serostatus. The number of typed donors differed by locus: roughly 629-630 for A, B, C, DRB1 and DQB1; approximately 530 for DQA1; fewer than 610 for DPA1; and approximately 450 for DPB1. An early release that covered more than 550 HLA-typed donors contained 250 to 350 gigabases of sequencing data and 65 million to 100 million unique TCR sequences. An earlier analysis of around 580 of the donors used high-throughput TCR beta sequencing to judge whether each TCR beta V gene segment behaved as functional or pseudogenic. All discovery cohort repertoires had been generated on a single sequencing platform. The study combined high-throughput TCR immunosequencing, statistical association of individual TCRs with disease status, and machine learning to predict cytomegalovirus infection status. Along with the approximately 670-subject first cohort, a separate validation cohort of over 90 different subjects was used. Roughly five DR-DQ haplotypes were treated as single units for association and clustering because of strong linkage in the cohort. In the later analysis, no new phenotypic data were used to find candidate immune exposures; instead, reliance was placed on TCR beta sequences and their occurrence across donors. Donor age, sex, ethnicity and CMV serostatus were compiled together with the repertoire data. HLA typing covered class I and class II loci at four-digit resolution. A later genetic analysis took genome-wide SNP genotypes for about 55% of the 666 donors and used that subset as a discovery cohort. Among around 400 genotyped donors of the cohort, an average of roughly 240,000 unique TCR beta nucleotide sequences were sequenced per donor, roughly 20% of them non-productive. The aim of the study was to test whether cataloging public T cell receptors could identify signatures of past pathogen exposure. A later analysis re-examined previously published TCR beta repertoires from more than 600 donors and added high-resolution HLA genotyping to investigate patterns of TCR occurrence.

Preparation of the library involved the immunoSEQ multiplex PCR assay. For the multiplex PCR, a mixture combining 60 forward primers for TCR Vbeta segments and 13 reverse primers for TCR Jbeta segments was used. The CDR3 region of rearranged TCR beta genes was amplified from genomic DNA with a multiplex PCR assay. The Illumina HiSeq System was used to sequence the amplified TCR beta libraries as 87-base-pair reads. Processing in the source paper ran as follows. Across the 600 to 700 repertoires, a later analysis counted tens of millions of unique TCR beta chains, 9.5 million to 13 million of which were shared by at least two donors. A nearest-neighbor algorithm error-corrected the raw reads and collapsed the reads into unique sequences, merging closely related sequences to remove PCR and sequencing errors. To assign V, D and J gene segments, CDR3 sequences were aligned to IMGT reference sequences. For a sequence to be retained, at least a six-nucleotide match to both a V gene segment and a J gene segment was required. Rearrangements were classified as productive when the CDR3 lacked stop codons and remained in frame with V and J, and all other rearrangements were classified as non-productive. Following IMGT convention, CDR3 was defined as the stretch from the second conserved V-encoded cysteine up to the conserved J-encoded phenylalanine. The earlier analysis of a few hundred of the donors excluded sequences that lacked an unambiguous match to a single V gene segment. An earlier analysis of 500 to 700 of the donors classified V segments as functional when productive rearrangements were above 56.7% and as segregating when the standard deviation between donors was above 5%. A statistical classification framework was built to diagnose cytomegalovirus status from the catalog of TCR beta chain sequences. In a later analysis, V and J genes were assigned by comparing TCR nucleotide sequences against IMGT/GENE-DB human TR gene sequences. Using the TCRdist pipeline, a later analysis assigned CDR3 sequences along with most-parsimonious VDJ recombination scenarios. A later analysis defined each TCR beta chain by its CDR3 amino acid sequence plus V-gene family, and excluded reads lacking a unique V-gene family. To address suspected cross-contamination and a sequencing artifact, a later analysis removed some 620 highly shared, low-generation-probability nucleotide sequences. In a later analysis, a clonal expansion index was calculated for each public chain from normalized within-repertoire ranks of inferred template counts. A later analysis computed generation probabilities with a VDJ recombination model fitted to out-of-frame rearrangements, and checked the results against IGoR. In a later analysis, TCR-TCR, TCR-HLA and TCR-CMV co-occurrence was scored with hypergeometric tests, and a repertoire-size bias correction was applied to TCR pairs. False discovery rates were estimated in a later analysis by permuting HLA or CMV assignments 20 times. In a later analysis, co-occurring TCRs were grouped using DBSCAN, with TCRdist sequence similarity added in when clustering inside HLA-allele-positive subsets. For co-occurrence clustering, repertoires with fewer than 30,000 or more than 120,000 public chains were excluded, along with about five repertoires with anomalous nucleotide sharing. This immuneACCESS table, as held by TCRdb, lists in-frame sequences with V and J called but not all clones. Of the missing ones, under half trace to an unresolved V gene in checked studies; the others have no known cause. V and J calls and clone size are copied from that table; D and trimming were computed from the DNA. For this sample the table gives fewer than 150,000 clones, of which under 85% were detected only once. About 3.7% of the sample belongs to the ten largest clones.

General study outcomes and caveats: Because HLA typing was unavailable for some donors at each locus, only the typed subset was used in association tests. The classifier was reported to diagnose cytomegalovirus status with high specificity and sensitivity in both the original cohort and the validation cohort. According to a later analysis, most CMV-associated TCR beta chains appeared to be HLA-restricted, and the HLA associations seemed to be driven largely by CMV exposure. Linkage disequilibrium might explain the correlated functional status among segregating V segments, but an unknown experimental factor could not be excluded. It was suggested by the authors that the approach could potentially be generalized to other disease states and immunological phenotypes. According to a later genetic analysis, donors in an Asian-associated ancestry cluster had fewer N-insertions in productive TCRs than the roughly 700-donor mean. In the study, 164 TCR beta chains were listed as associated with cytomegalovirus. A later genetic analysis associated a missense DCLRE1C variant with V-gene and J-gene trimming of TCR beta chains, and an independent cohort replicated the association. In a later analysis, TCR association rates were found to vary across HLA loci, with the most associated TCRs seen for DRB1 alleles and the fewest for HLA-C alleles. Most TCR sequences were observed very rarely across donors, whereas some public TCRs were present in many individuals. Only TCR beta chains were sequenced in this cohort, and the absence of alpha or paired-chain data limited detectable features. In an earlier analysis of 587 of the donors, most TCR beta V segments appeared in productive rearrangements about 90% or about 30% of the time, broadly matching IMGT annotations. The earlier analysis of around 600 of the donors excluded about 16 rarely observed V segments, including chromosome 9 orphons, because counts were too low. A few of the identified cytomegalovirus-associated TCR beta chains were confirmed in vitro to be specific for cytomegalovirus antigens. The presence/absence analyses assumed that sequencing depth was roughly uniform across donors, and that assumption may not be true. A further reported finding was that TCR beta sequences accurately predicted the HLA-A and HLA-B alleles for most subjects in the first cohort. A cluster of highly shared sequence variants was judged likely to be a technical artifact of the sequencing pipeline. CMV serostatus was the only immune exposure information available for the cohort. According to a later analysis, parvovirus B19, influenza, CMV and Epstein-Barr virus appeared linked to several top co-occurrence clusters. Specific HLA alleles were associated with over 15,000 TCR beta sequences at a false discovery rate of 0.05 in a later analysis. When HLA alleles, especially DR and DQ, strongly co-occurred, TCR associations were difficult to assign to individual alleles. The 87-base-pair reads could not distinguish some IMGT-functional V segments, including TRBV6-2 and TRBV6-3, so those segments were excluded. In a later analysis, HLA-associated TCR beta chains showed more clonal expansion and lower generation probabilities than non-associated chains that were equally common.

CDR1 and CDR2, looked up from the germline V gene (reference sequence), are SGHKS and YYEKEE. After removal of 1 base from V and 5 bases from J, the junction retains 7 bases not matched to a gene. The CDR3 starts with the cysteine, ends with the phenylalanine, and has 16 residues. The CDR3 DNA has 48 bases and is translated from base 1. The cohort was made up of approximately 700 healthy bone marrow donors. All cohort members were sampled while nominally healthy, although unrecorded immune exposures were likely present. Of the 610 or so cohort members, almost 300 had positive CMV serostatus and 352 had negative CMV serostatus, and CMV serostatus was not recorded for the donor. A peripheral blood sample was collected from each donor, and TCR beta sequencing was performed on peripheral blood mononuclear cells. The Qiagen DNeasy Blood Extraction Kit was used to extract genomic DNA from the blood cell samples.

As concerns this clone: The clone's antigen remains unknown. The sample holds no much larger clone one base away, and base qualities are not on file.

This receptor chain uses TRBV5-5 and TRBJ2-1, with 9 junctional bases fitting TRBD2. This receptor was obtained from a human donor in good health. Input material: PBMCs. The base sequence is TGTGCCAGCAGCTTGTGGATTTCTAGCGGGGACAATGAGCAGTTCTTC. It translates to CASSLWISSGDNEQFF.